This T cell receptor (beta chain) was identified during a study of OX40 agonist ivuxolimab in advanced cancers. Study-wide context: With ivuxolimab, an agonistic anti-OX40 (CD134) antibody, patients were treated. Aged about 20 to 80 with a mean of 60 years, they were roughly 83% male.

Sequencing used immunoSEQ multiplex PCR; TCRdb keeps in-frame clones, though not all of them. The repertoire consists of 65,000 to 85,000 clones, with 84% occurring once and the leading ten covering 6.9%. This clone was counted only a few times. The sample consisted of CD4+ or CD8+ T cells sorted from blood, taken in a trial of the OX40 agonist ivuxolimab. This receptor was obtained from an adult with an advanced solid tumor such as melanoma, head and neck, liver or kidney cancer.

The CDR3 DNA reads TGTGCCAGCAGCTCCGGGACAGGGAACTACGAGCAGTACTTC. Translated, it gives CASSSGTGNYEQYF. The chain joins TRBV5-6 to TRBJ2-7, with 9 bases fitting TRBD1. Trimming cost V 3 bases and J 3 bases; bases outside gene matches: 4. Germline CDR1 SGHDT, CDR2 YYEEEE. The CDR3 has 14 residues.